These T cell receptor beta chains were read from a single sample in a study of cytomegalovirus exposure and HLA in healthy donors. Clones were read by immunoSEQ multiplex PCR, and TCRdb kept only the in-frame ones, dropping some. There are 35,000 to 40,000 clones in the sample; over 70% occur only once, and 6.3% lies in the top ten. Sequences were obtained from PBMCs. The receptors were gathered from a man younger than 45 in good health and CMV-seronegative. Both conserved end residues are part of each CDR3. The order of the fields is CDR3 length, V gene, J gene, CDR3 protein.

len: 14
v_gene: TRBV19
j_gene: TRBJ1-3
CDR3aa: CASSGGEAGNTIYF

len: 15
v_gene: TRBV5-1
j_gene: TRBJ2-7
CDR3aa: CASSLLGTRSYEQYF

len: 18
v_gene: TRBV7-6
j_gene: TRBJ2-7
CDR3aa: CASSQGLAGGISSYEQYF

len: 12
v_gene: TRBV25-1
j_gene: TRBJ2-5
CDR3aa: CARGAGGETQYF

len: 14
v_gene: TRBV10-3
j_gene: TRBJ1-2
CDR3aa: CAISDQQDLGGYTF

len: 13
v_gene: TRBV6-5
j_gene: TRBJ1-1
CDR3aa: CASRPPGQTEAFF

len: 14
v_gene: TRBV5-5
j_gene: TRBJ2-3
CDR3aa: CASSLQGGTDTQYF

len: 15
v_gene: TRBV2
j_gene: TRBJ1-5
CDR3aa: CASRGGQAGNQPQHF

len: 13
v_gene: TRBV4-1
j_gene: TRBJ2-3
CDR3aa: CASSHLGTDTQYF

len: 15
v_gene: TRBV7-8
j_gene: TRBJ2-1
CDR3aa: CASSFRTSGGDEQFF

len: 12
v_gene: TRBV28
j_gene: TRBJ2-7
CDR3aa: CASSLSWGGQYF

len: 14
v_gene: TRBV28
j_gene: TRBJ1-2
CDR3aa: CASSWRGGRVGYTF

len: 16
v_gene: TRBV7-8
j_gene: TRBJ1-4
CDR3aa: CASSPRTGRSTEKLFF

len: 14
v_gene: TRBV19
j_gene: TRBJ1-2
CDR3aa: CASSIFKGNYGYTF

len: 17
v_gene: TRBV11-2
j_gene: TRBJ2-7
CDR3aa: CASSLPTSGRKSYEQYF

len: 13
v_gene: TRBV25-1
j_gene: TRBJ1-6
CDR3aa: CASSARTDSPLHF

len: 13
v_gene: TRBV11-2
j_gene: TRBJ1-1
CDR3aa: CASSFAGTAEAFF

len: 14
v_gene: TRBV10-2
j_gene: TRBJ1-1
CDR3aa: CASSGRQLNTEAFF

len: 15
v_gene: TRBV2
j_gene: TRBJ1-3
CDR3aa: CASSPGAGAGNTIYF

len: 16
v_gene: TRBV7-8
j_gene: TRBJ1-5
CDR3aa: CASSLGGSGTNQPQHF

len: 15
v_gene: TRBV27
j_gene: TRBJ2-1
CDR3aa: CASSSPASGDNEQFF

len: 12
v_gene: TRBV6-1
j_gene: TRBJ2-1
CDR3aa: CASYGSSNEQFF

len: 16
v_gene: TRBV5-1
j_gene: TRBJ2-2
CDR3aa: CASSPVTSGAGGELFF

len: 13
v_gene: TRBV29-1
j_gene: TRBJ1-5
CDR3aa: CSVAGQGLQPQHF

len: 15
v_gene: TRBV19
j_gene: TRBJ1-5
CDR3aa: CATSEETGPNQPQHF

len: 13
v_gene: TRBV6-6
j_gene: TRBJ1-1
CDR3aa: CASSRDRATEAFF

len: 16
v_gene: TRBV9
j_gene: TRBJ2-1
CDR3aa: CASSKRGTNSYNEQFF

len: 16
v_gene: TRBV6-1
j_gene: TRBJ1-5
CDR3aa: CASSEASAGGNQPQHF

len: 15
v_gene: TRBV6-1
j_gene: TRBJ2-1
CDR3aa: CASSGRDRVLNEQFF

len: 17
v_gene: TRBV15
j_gene: TRBJ1-2
CDR3aa: CATSSPYGRGVNYGYTF

len: 13
v_gene: TRBV7-9
j_gene: TRBJ1-4
CDR3aa: CSSSVDRVEKLFF